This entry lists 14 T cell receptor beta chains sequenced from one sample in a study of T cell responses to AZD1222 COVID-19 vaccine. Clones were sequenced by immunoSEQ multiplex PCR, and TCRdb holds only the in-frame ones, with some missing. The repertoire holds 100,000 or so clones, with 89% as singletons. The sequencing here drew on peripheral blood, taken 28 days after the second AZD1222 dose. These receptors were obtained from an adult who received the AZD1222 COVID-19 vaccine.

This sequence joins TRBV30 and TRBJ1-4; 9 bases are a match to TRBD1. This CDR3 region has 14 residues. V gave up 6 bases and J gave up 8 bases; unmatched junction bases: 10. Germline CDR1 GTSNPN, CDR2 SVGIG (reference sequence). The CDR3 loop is CACTLRDRVEKLFF. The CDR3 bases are TGTGCCTGCACTCTCCGGGACAGGGTGGAAAAACTGTTTTTT.

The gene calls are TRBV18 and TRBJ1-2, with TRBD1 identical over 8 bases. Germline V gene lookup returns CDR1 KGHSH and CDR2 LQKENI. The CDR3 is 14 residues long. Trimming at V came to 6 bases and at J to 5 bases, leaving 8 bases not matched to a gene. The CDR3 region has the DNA TGTGCCAGCTCTTTGGACAGGGTCAAATATGGCTACACCTTC. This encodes CASSLDRVKYGYTF.

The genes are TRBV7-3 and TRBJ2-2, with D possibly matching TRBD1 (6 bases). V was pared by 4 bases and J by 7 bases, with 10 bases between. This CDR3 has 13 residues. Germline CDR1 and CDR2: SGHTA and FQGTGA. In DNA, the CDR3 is TGTGCCAGCAGCTCACCAGGGGTCGGGGAGCTGTTTTTT. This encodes CASSSPGVGELFF.

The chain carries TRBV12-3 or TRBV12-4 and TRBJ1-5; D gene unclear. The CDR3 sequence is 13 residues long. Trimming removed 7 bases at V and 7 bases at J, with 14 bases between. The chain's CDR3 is CASTFGSQQPQHF. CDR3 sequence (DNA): TGTGCCAGCACCTTCGGGAGCCAACAGCCCCAGCATTTT.

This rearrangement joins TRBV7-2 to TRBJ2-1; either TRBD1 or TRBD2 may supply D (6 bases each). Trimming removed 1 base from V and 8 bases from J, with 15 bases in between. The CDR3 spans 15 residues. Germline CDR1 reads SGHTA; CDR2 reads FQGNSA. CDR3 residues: CASSLVSGGGHEQFF. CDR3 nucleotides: TGTGCCAGCAGCTTAGTGAGCGGAGGGGGACATGAGCAGTTCTTC.

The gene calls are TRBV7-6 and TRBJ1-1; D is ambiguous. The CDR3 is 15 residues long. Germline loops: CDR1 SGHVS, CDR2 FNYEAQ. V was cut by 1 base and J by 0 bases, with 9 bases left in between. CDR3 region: CASSLELLMNTEAFF. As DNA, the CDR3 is TGTGCCAGCAGCTTAGAGTTATTGATGAACACTGAAGCTTTCTTT.

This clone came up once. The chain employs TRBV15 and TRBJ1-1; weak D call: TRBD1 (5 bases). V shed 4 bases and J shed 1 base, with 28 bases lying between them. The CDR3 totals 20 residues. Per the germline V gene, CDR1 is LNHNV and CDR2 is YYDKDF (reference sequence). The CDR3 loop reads CATSIWGGVEGSTTNTEAFF. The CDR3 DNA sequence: TGTGCCACCAGCATATGGGGGGGAGTGGAGGGGTCGACGACGAACACTGAAGCTTTCTTT.

CDR3 region: CASSLSPSYEQYF. For the CDR3, the DNA is TGTGCCAGCAGCTTAAGTCCATCCTACGAGCAGTACTTC. The rearrangement uses TRBV11-2 and TRBJ2-7; no clear D. Germline CDR1 reads SGHAT; CDR2 reads FQNNGV. V was clipped by 2 bases and J by 1 base, with 6 bases between them. The CDR3 totals 13 residues. The whole variable domain, remainder taken from reference TRBV11-2 and TRBJ2-7, is EAGVAQSPRYKIIEKRQSVAFWCNPISGHATLYWYQQILGQGPKLLIQFQNNGVVDDSQLPKDRFSAERLKGVDSTLKIQPAKLEDSAVYLCASSLSPSYEQYFGPGTRLTVT.

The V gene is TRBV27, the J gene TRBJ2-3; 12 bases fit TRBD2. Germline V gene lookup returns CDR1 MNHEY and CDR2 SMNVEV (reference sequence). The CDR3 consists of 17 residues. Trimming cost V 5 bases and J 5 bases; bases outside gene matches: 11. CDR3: CASSKSLAGGARDTQYF. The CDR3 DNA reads TGTGCCAGCAGTAAATCTCTAGCGGGAGGGGCTAGAGATACGCAGTATTTT.

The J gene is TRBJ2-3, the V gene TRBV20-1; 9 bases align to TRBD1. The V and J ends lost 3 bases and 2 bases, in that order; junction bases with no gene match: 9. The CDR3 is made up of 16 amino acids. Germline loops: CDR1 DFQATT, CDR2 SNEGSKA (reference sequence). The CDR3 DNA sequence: TGCAGTGCTAGTAACTTCGGGGACAGGGTCACAGATACGCAGTATTTT. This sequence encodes CSASNFGDRVTDTQYF.

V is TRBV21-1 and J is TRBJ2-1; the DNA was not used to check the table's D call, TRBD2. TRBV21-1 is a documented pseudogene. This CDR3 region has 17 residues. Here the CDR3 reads CASSKRPLTNSYNEQFF. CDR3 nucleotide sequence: TGTGCCAGCAGCAAGCGACCCCTAACTAACTCCTACAATGAGCAGTTCTTC.

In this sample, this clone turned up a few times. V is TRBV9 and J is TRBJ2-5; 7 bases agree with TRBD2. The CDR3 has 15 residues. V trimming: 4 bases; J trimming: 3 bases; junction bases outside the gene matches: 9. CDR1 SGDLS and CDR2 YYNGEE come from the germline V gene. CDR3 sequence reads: CASSRLLGRKETQYF. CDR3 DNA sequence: TGTGCCAGCAGCCGACTACTCGGGAGGAAAGAGACCCAGTACTTC. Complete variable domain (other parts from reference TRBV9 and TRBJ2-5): DSGVTQTPKHLITATGQRVTLRCSPRSGDLSVYWYQQSLDQGLQFLIQYYNGEERAKGNILERFSAQQFPDLHSELNLSSLELGDSALYFCASSRLLGRKETQYFGPGTRLLVL.

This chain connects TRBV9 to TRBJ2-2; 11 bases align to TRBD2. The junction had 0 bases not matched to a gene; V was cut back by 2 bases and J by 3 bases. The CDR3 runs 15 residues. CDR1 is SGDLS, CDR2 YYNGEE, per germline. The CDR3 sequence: CASSVSGRDTGELFF. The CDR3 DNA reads TGTGCCAGCAGCGTTAGCGGGAGGGACACCGGGGAGCTGTTTTTT.

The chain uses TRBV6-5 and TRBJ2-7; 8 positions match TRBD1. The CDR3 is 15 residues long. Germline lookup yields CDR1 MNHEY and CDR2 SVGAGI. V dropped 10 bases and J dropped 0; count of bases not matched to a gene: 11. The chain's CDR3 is CATQGQVPGSYEQYF. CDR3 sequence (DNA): TGTGCCACTCAGGGACAGGTTCCGGGCTCCTACGAGCAGTACTTC.